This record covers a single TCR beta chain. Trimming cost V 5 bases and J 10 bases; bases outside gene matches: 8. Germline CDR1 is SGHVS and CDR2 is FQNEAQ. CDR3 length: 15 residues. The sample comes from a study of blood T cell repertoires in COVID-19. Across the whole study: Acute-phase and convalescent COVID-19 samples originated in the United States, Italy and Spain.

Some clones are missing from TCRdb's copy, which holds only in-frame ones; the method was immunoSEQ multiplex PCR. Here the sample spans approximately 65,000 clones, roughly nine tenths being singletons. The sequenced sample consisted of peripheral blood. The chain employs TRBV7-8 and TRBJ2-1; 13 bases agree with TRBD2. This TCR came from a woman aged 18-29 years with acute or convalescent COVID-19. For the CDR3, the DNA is TGTGCCAGCAGCGTACTAGCGGGGGGGCCGTTGGAGCAGTTCTTC. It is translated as CASSVLAGGPLEQFF.